The text below deals with one TCR beta chain. The entry originates in a study of Ad26.COV2.S vaccination and SARS-CoV-2 variants. For the study at large: COV1001, an Ad26.COV2.S trial, supplied this vaccine-arm donor. Administration of Ad26.COV2.S was intramuscular, either once or twice 56 days apart.

As for treatment: some 20 received Ad26.COV2.S at low or high dose, single or two shots; several received placebo; per-sample allocation not given. Vaccine and placebo recipients were sampled on day 63 after the first injection. A Boston donor was an adult aged 18-55 years. Participants' vaccine, an Ad26 vector, delivered Wuhan-strain SARS-CoV-2 spike. Measured with immunoSEQ multiplex PCR; TCRdb has only the in-frame clones, and not every one. The sample records about 440,000 clones, about nine tenths being singletons. The CDR3 is 14 amino acids. Germline CDR1 and CDR2: MDHEN and SYDVKM. Trimming stripped 6 bases from V and 1 base from J, with 12 bases between.

The sequence came from a person between 18 and 65 years old who received the Ad26.COV2.S COVID-19 vaccine or a placebo. The input for sequencing was peripheral blood, taken in a trial of Ad26.COV2.S vaccine versus placebo. The chain recombines TRBV28 with TRBJ2-5; possibly TRBD1 for D (5 bases). CDR3 residues: CASSSMTAQETQYF. The CDR3 DNA follows: TGTGCCAGCAGCTCTATGACAGCCCAAGAGACCCAGTACTTC.